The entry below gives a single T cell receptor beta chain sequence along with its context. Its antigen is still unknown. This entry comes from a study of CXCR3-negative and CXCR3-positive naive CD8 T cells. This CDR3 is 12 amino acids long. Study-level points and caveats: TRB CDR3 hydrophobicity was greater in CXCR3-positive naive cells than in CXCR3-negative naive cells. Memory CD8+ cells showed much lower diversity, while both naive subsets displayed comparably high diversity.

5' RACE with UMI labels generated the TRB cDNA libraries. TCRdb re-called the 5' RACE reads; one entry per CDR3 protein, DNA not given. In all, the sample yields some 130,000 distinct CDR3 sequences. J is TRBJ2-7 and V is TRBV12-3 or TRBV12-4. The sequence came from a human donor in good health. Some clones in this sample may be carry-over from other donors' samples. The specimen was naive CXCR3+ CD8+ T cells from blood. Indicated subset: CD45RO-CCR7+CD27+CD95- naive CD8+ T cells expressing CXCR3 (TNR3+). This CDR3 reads CASTYKIYEQYF.